This T cell receptor beta chain was sequenced for a study of T cell responses to AZD1222 COVID-19 vaccine. Germline CDR1 and CDR2: MDHEN and SYDVKM. V was clipped by 6 bases and J by 6 bases, with 9 bases between them. The CDR3 is 12 residues long. Sequencing was performed with immunoSEQ multiplex PCR; in TCRdb, only in-frame clones are kept and a portion is missing. The sample records about 94,000 clones, about 85% being singletons. In its sample, this clone was seen a few times. The receptor's source is an adult who received the AZD1222 COVID-19 vaccine. The sequences come from peripheral blood, collected 28 days after the second AZD1222 dose. V gene TRBV28 combines with J gene TRBJ1-5; unclear D gene. CDR3 nucleotides: TGTGCCAGCAGGATAGTAAGTCAGCCCCAGCATTTT. Translation gives CASRIVSQPQHF.